This passage covers 3 T cell receptor beta chains from one sample sequenced in a study of blood T cell repertoires in COVID-19. Sequencing was performed with immunoSEQ multiplex PCR; in TCRdb, only in-frame clones are kept and a portion is missing. The sample has over 150,000 clones; about 79% are singletons. The sample consisted of peripheral blood. The receptors were sampled from a human donor in a cohort sampled during active COVID-19.

This clone showed up just once. The chain joins TRBV28 to TRBJ2-7, with D perhaps matching TRBD1 (5 bases). The CDR3 contains 13 residues. V gave up 8 bases and J gave up 0 bases, with 11 bases separating them. Germline assignment: CDR1 MDHEN and CDR2 SYDVKM. CDR3 loop: CASSPGNSYEQYF. CDR3 nucleotide sequence: TGTGCCAGCTCCCCAGGGAACTCCTACGAGCAGTACTTC.

The chain combines TRBV3-1 (or the pseudogene TRBV3-2) with TRBJ2-2; 8 bases fit TRBD2. The CDR3 runs 16 residues. Germline CDR1 and CDR2: LGHDT and YNNKEL (reference sequence). J was trimmed by 6 bases and V by 5 bases; bases with no gene match: 11. The CDR3 DNA sequence: TGTGCCAGCAGCGGGACACTAGCGGAGGGGTCCGGGGAGCTGTTTTTT. Translation gives CASSGTLAEGSGELFF.

The V call is TRBV6-5, the J call TRBJ2-1, with 13 bases lining up with TRBD2. The CDR3 has 15 amino acids. Germline CDR1 is MNHEY and CDR2 is SVGAGI. V dropped 6 bases and J dropped 5; count of bases not matched to a gene: 4. The CDR3 is CASSGLAGVNNEQFF. CDR3 in DNA: TGTGCCAGCAGCGGACTAGCGGGAGTCAACAATGAGCAGTTCTTC.